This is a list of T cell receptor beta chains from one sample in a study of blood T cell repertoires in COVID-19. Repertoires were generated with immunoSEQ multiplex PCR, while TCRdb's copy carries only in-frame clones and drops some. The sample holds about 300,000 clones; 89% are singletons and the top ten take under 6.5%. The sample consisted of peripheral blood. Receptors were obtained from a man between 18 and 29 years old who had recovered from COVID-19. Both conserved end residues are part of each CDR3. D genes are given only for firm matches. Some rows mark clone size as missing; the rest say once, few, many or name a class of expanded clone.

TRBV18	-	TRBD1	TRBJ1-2	CASSPQGTGTYGYAF	TGTGCCAGCTCGCCTCAGGGGACAGGAACATATGGCTACGCCTTC
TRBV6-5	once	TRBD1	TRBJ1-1	CASTYQGGHTEAFF	TGTGCCAGCACCTACCAAGGGGGCCACACTGAAGCTTTCTTT
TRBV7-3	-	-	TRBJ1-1	CASSLQGSGYTEAFF	TGTGCCAGCAGCTTACAGGGGAGTGGGTACACTGAAGCTTTCTTT
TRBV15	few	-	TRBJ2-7	CATSGDGGEQYF	TGTGCCACCAGCGGTGACGGGGGCGAGCAGTACTTC
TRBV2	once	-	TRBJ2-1	CASSLQGNEQFF	TGTGCCAGCAGCCTACAGGGCAATGAGCAGTTCTTC
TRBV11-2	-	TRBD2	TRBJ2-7	CASNGPLAGGPYEQYF	TGTGCCAGCAATGGCCCACTAGCGGGAGGGCCCTACGAGCAGTACTTC
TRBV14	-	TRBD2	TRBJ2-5	CASSQGGLAMPKETQYF	TGTGCCAGCAGCCAAGGGGGACTAGCGATGCCTAAAGAGACCCAGTACTTC
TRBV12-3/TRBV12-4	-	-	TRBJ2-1	CASTYPNHNEQFF	TGTGCCAGCACCTACCCAAATCACAATGAGCAGTTCTTC
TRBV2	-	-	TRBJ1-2	CASSPNLSNYGYTF	TGTGCCAGCAGTCCTAACCTTTCTAACTATGGCTACACCTTC
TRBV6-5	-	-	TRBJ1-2	CASSYLKDSLFYGYTF	TGTGCCAGCAGTTACCTCAAGGACAGCCTATTCTATGGCTACACCTTC
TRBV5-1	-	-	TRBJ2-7	CASSLVGFYEQYF	TGCGCCAGCAGCTTGGTGGGCTTTTACGAGCAGTACTTC
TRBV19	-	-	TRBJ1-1	CASRPGGNTEAFF	TGTGCCAGCCGGCCGGGGGGCAACACTGAAGCTTTCTTT